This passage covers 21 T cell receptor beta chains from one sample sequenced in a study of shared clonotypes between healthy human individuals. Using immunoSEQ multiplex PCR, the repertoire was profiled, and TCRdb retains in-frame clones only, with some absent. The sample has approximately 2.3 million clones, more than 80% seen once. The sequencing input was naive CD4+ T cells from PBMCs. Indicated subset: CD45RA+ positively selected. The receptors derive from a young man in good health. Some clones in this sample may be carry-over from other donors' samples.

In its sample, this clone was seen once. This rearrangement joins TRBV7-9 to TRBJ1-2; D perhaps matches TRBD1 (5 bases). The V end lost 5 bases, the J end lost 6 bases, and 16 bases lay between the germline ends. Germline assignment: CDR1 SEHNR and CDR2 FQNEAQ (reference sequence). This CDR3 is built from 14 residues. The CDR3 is CASSPVGGFHGYTF. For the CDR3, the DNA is TGTGCCAGCAGCCCCGTTGGGGGGTTTCATGGCTACACCTTC.

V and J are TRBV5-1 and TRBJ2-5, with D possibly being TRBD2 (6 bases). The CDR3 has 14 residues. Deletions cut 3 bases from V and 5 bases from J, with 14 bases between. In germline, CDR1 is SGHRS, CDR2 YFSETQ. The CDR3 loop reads CASSWAAEGETQYF. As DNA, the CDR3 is TGCGCCAGCAGCTGGGCGGCGGAGGGCGAGACCCAGTACTTC.

This CDR3 is CASSFGTRNEQFF. The CDR3, as DNA: TGTGCCAGCAGCTTCGGGACTAGAAACGAGCAGTTCTTC. The rearrangement links TRBV7-9 to TRBJ2-1, with 8 bases matching TRBD2. This CDR3 comprises 13 residues. Germline-derived CDR1 and CDR2 are SEHNR and FQNEAQ (reference sequence). The trim removed 3 bases at V and 10 bases at J, leaving 5 bases unmatched.

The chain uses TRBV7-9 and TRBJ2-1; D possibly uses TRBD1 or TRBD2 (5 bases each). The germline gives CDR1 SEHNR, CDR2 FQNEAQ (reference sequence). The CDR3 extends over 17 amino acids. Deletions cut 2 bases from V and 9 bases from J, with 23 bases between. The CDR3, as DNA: TGTGCCAGCAGCTTATACAGGAAGCTGACACAACGGGGTGAGCAGTTCTTC. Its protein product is CASSLYRKLTQRGEQFF.

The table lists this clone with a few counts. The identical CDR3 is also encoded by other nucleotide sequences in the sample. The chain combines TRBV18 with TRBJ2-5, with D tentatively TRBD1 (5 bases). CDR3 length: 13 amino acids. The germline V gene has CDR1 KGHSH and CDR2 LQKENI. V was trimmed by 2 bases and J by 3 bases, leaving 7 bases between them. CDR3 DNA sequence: TGTGCCAGCTCACCAGACAGAAAAGAGACCCAGTACTTC. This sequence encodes CASSPDRKETQYF.

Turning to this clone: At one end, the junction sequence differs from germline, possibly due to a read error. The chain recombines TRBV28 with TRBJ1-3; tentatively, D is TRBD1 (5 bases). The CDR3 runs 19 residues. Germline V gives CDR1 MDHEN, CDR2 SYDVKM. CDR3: CASSLAQRAVWDSRNTIYF. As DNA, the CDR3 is TGTGCCAGCAGTTTAGCCCAACGGGCGGTTTGGGACTCTCGAAACACCATATATTTT.

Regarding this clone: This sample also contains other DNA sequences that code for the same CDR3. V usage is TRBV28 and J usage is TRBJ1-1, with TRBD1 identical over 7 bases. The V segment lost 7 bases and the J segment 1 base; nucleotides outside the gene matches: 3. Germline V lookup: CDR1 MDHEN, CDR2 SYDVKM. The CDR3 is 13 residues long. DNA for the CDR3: TGTGCCAGCACCCGACAGGGGAACACTGAAGCTTTCTTT. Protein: CASTRQGNTEAFF.

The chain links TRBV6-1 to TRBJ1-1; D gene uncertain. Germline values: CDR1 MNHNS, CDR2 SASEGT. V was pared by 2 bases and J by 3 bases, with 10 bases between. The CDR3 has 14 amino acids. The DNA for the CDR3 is TGTGCCAGCAGTGAAAAGTACTTCGACACTGAAGCTTTCTTT. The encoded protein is CASSEKYFDTEAFF.

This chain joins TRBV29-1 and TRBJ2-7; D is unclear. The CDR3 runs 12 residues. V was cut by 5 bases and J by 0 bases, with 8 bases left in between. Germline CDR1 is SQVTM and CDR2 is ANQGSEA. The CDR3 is CSVLAASYEQYF. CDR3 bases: TGCAGCGTTCTGGCAGCCTCCTACGAGCAGTACTTC.

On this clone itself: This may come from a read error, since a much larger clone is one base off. The CDR3 DNA reads TGTGCCAGCAGTCCGACAGGGGGCCCCTACAATGAGCAGTTCTTC. It translates to CASSPTGGPYNEQFF. The chain has TRBV2 and TRBJ2-1; 10 bases are shared with TRBD1. V lost 5 bases to trimming and J lost 2 bases; unmatched junction nucleotides: 3. This CDR3 spans 15 amino acids. Germline values: CDR1 SNHLY, CDR2 FYNNEI.

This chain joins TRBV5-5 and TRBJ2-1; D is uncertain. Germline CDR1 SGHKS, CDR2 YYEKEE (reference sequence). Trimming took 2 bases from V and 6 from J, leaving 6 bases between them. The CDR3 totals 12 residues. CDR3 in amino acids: CASSFLFNEQFF. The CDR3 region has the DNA TGTGCCAGCAGCTTCCTTTTCAATGAGCAGTTCTTC.

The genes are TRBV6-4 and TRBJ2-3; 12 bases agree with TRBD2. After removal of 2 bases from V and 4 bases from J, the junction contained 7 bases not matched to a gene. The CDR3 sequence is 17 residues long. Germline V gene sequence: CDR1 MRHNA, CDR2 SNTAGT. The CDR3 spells CASSDLPTSGRPDTQYF. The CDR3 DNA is TGTGCCAGCAGTGACCTACCTACTAGCGGGAGGCCAGATACGCAGTATTTT.

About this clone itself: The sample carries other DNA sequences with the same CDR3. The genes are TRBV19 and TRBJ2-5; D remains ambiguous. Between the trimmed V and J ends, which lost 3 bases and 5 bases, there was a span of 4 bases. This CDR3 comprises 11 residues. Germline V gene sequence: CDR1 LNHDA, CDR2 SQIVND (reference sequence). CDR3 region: CASSIEETQYF. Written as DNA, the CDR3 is TGTGCCAGTAGTATCGAGGAGACCCAGTACTTC.

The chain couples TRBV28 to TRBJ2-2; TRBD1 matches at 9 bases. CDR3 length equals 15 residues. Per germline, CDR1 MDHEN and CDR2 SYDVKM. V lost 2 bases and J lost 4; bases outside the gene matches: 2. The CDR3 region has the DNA TGTGCCAGCAGTTTAGGGGACAGGGTCACCGGGGAGCTGTTTTTT. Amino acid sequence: CASSLGDRVTGELFF. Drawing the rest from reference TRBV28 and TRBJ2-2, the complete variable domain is DVKVTQSSRYLVKRTGEKVFLECVQDMDHENMFWYRQDPGLGLRLIYFSYDVKMKEKGDIPEGYSVSREKKERFSLILESASTNQTSMYLCASSLGDRVTGELFFGEGSRLTVL.

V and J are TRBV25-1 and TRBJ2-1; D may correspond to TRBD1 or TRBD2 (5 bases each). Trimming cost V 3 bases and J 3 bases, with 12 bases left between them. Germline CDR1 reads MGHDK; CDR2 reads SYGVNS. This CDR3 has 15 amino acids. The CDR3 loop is CASSDRDGHYNEQFF. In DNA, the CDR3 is TGTGCCAGCAGTGATCGGGACGGTCACTACAATGAGCAGTTCTTC.

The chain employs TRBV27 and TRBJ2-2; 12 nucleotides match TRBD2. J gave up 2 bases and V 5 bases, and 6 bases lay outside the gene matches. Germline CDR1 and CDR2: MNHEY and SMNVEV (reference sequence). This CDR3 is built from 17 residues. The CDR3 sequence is CASSPTTSGRNTGELFF. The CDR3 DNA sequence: TGTGCCAGCAGTCCAACGACTAGCGGGAGAAACACCGGGGAGCTGTTTTTT.

In DNA, the CDR3 is TGCGCCAGCAGCCAAGGGGGGAGCATCTACGAGCAGTACTTC. Its protein is CASSQGGSIYEQYF. This chain joins TRBV4-1 and TRBJ2-7; the D gene could be TRBD1 or TRBD2 (5 bases each). The CDR3 is 14 amino acids. Trimming took off 1 base at V and 3 bases at J, with 10 bases between the two ends. Germline-derived CDR1 and CDR2 are MGHRA and YSYEKL.

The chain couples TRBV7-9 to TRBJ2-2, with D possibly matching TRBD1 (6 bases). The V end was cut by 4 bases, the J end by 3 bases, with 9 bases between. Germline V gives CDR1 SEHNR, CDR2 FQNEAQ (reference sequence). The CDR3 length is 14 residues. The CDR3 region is CASSWGPDTGELFF. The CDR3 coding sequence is TGTGCCAGCAGCTGGGGGCCGGACACCGGGGAGCTGTTTTTT.

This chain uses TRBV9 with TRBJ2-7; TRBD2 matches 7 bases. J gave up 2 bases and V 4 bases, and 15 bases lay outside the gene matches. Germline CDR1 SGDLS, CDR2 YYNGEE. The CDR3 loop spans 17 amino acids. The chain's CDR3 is CASSPFVSSAGAYEQYF. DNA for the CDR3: TGTGCCAGCAGCCCTTTTGTTAGTAGTGCGGGGGCCTACGAGCAGTACTTC.

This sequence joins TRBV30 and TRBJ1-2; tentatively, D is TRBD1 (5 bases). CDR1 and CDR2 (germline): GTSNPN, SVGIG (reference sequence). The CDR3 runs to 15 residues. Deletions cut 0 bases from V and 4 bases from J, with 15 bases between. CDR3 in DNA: TGTGCCTGGAGTGTCGGGACTTTAGCTCTCTATGGCTACACCTTC. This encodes CAWSVGTLALYGYTF.

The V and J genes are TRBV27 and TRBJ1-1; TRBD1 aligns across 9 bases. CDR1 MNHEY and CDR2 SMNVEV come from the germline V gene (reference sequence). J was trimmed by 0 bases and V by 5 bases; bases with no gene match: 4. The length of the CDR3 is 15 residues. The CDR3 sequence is CASSPGQGMNTEAFF. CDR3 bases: TGTGCCAGCAGTCCCGGACAGGGGATGAACACTGAAGCTTTCTTT.